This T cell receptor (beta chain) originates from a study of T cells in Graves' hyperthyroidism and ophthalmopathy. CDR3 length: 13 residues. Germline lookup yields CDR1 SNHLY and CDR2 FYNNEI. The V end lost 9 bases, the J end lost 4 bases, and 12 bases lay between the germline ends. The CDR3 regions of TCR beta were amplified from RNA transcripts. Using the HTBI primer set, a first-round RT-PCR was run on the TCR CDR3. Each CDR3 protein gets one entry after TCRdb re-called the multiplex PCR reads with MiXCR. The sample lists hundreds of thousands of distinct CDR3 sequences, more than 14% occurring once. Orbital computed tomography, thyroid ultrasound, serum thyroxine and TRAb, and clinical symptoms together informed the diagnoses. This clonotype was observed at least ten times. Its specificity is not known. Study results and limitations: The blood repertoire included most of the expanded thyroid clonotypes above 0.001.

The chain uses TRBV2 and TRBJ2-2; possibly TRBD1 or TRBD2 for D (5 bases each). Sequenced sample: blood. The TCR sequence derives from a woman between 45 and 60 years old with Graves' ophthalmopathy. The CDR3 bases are TGTGCCAGACAACGGGACGCCACCGGGGAGCTGTTTTTT. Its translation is CARQRDATGELFF. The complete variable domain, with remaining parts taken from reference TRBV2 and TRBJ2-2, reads EPEVTQTPSHQVTQMGQEVILRCVPISNHLYFYWYRQILGQKVEFLVSFYNNEISEKSEIFDDQFSVERPDGSNFTLKIRSTKLEDSAMYFCARQRDATGELFFGEGSRLTVL.